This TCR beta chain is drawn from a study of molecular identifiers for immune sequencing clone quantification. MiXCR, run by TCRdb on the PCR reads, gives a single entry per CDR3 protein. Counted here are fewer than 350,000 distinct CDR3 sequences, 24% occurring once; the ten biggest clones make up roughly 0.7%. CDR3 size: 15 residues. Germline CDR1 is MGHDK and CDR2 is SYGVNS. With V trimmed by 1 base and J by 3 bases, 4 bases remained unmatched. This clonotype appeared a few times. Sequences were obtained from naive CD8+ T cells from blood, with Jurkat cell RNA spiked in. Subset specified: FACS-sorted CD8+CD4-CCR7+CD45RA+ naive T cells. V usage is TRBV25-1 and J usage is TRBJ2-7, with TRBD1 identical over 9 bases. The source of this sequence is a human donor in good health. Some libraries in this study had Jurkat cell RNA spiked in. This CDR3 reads CASSEWGTGSYEQYF. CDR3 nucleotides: TGTGCCAGCAGTGAATGGGGGACAGGGAGCTACGAGCAGTACTTC.